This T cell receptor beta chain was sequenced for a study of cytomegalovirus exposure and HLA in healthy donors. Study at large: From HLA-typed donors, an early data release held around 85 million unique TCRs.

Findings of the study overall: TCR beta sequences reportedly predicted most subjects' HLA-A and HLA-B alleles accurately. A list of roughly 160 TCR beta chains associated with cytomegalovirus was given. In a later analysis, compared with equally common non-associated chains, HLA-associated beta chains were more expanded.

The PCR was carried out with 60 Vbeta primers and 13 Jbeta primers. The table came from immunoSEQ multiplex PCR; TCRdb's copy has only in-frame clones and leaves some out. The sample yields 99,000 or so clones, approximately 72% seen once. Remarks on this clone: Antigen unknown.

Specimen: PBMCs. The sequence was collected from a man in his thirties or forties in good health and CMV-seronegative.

CDR3 DNA: TGTGCCAGCTCACCCGGAGCGGGAGTAACCTACGAGCAGTACTTC. Protein: CASSPGAGVTYEQYF. The chain has TRBV18 and TRBJ2-7; 8 bases match TRBD2. Germline-derived CDR1 and CDR2 are KGHSH and LQKENI. V gave up 3 bases and J gave up 2 bases; unmatched junction bases: 6. This CDR3 contains 15 residues.